The next 27 T cell receptor beta chains were all read from a single sample in a study of shared clonotypes between healthy human individuals. The table came from immunoSEQ multiplex PCR; TCRdb's copy has only in-frame clones and leaves some out. The repertoire holds approximately 1.9 million clones, with over 85% as singletons. Naive CD8 cells lacked CD45RO and underwent positive selection for CCR7, leaving out terminally differentiated effector memory CD45RA+ cells. Material: naive CD8+ T cells from PBMCs. The receptors derive from a man younger than 35 in good health. Some clones in this sample may be carry-over from other donors' samples.

This chain uses TRBV7-3 with TRBJ2-1; D is perhaps TRBD2 (6 bases). The CDR3 consists of 16 residues. V was pared by 2 bases and J by 1 base, with 12 bases between. Germline V gene lookup returns CDR1 SGHTA and CDR2 FQGTGA. CDR3 loop: CASSLGPGTSYNEQFF. The CDR3 DNA reads as TGTGCCAGCAGCTTAGGCCCCGGGACTTCCTACAATGAGCAGTTCTTC.

Comments on this clone: The identical CDR3 is also encoded by other nucleotide sequences in the sample. The chain links TRBV5-1 to TRBJ2-7; tentative D call: TRBD1 (5 bases). V lost 0 bases and J 3 bases, leaving 10 bases between the germline ends. This CDR3 spans 14 amino acids. CDR1 is SGHRS and CDR2 is YFSETQ in the germline V gene. As DNA, the CDR3 is TGCGCCAGCAGCTTGGATAGGGGTGGCTACGAGCAGTACTTC. Translating gives CASSLDRGGYEQYF.

This clone was detected only once. V usage is TRBV7-6 and J usage is TRBJ2-2; 9 bases match TRBD1. Per the germline V gene, CDR1 is SGHVS and CDR2 is FNYEAQ. The CDR3 totals 16 residues. V was clipped by 5 bases and J by 3 bases; unmatched bases: 7. The CDR3: CASSPRDRDYTGELFF. CDR3 in DNA: TGTGCCAGCAGCCCCCGGGACAGGGACTACACCGGGGAGCTGTTTTTT.

This chain links TRBV27 with TRBJ2-6; D may be TRBD1 (6 bases). Germline values: CDR1 MNHEY, CDR2 SMNVEV (reference sequence). The CDR3 covers 17 residues. Trimming pared 5 bases from V and 2 bases from J, leaving 16 bases between. CDR3 nucleotides: TGTGCCAGCAGTCCCCGGACAGTAAGAACTGGGGCCAACGTCCTGACTTTC. Translation gives CASSPRTVRTGANVLTF. Variable domain in full (rest from reference TRBV27 and TRBJ2-6): EAQVTQNPRYLITVTGKKLTVTCSQNMNHEYMSWYRQDPGLGLRQIYYSMNVEVTDKGDVPEGYKVSRKEKRNFPLILESPSPNQTSLYFCASSPRTVRTGANVLTFGAGSRLTVL.

The chain links TRBV13 to TRBJ2-1; 9 bases align to TRBD2. Germline CDR1 and CDR2: PRHDT and FYEKMQ (reference sequence). Trimming took 2 bases from V and 8 from J; bases not matched to a gene: 4. CDR3 length: 14 amino acids. The CDR3 sequence: CASSLRLAGYEQFF. The CDR3 nucleotides read TGTGCCAGCAGCTTACGGCTAGCGGGATATGAGCAGTTCTTC.

Concerning this clone itself: At one end, the junction sequence differs from germline, possibly due to a read error. V and J are TRBV4-1 and TRBJ1-2; the D is unclear. CDR3 length equals 14 residues. Germline values: CDR1 MGHRA, CDR2 YSYEKL. The CDR3 region is CASSQDAEVATEDF. As DNA, the CDR3 is TGCGCCAGCAGCCAAGATGCCGAAGTTGCTACGGAGGACTTC.

The chain recombines TRBV4-3 with TRBJ2-5, with TRBD2 matching 8 bases. The CDR3 has 15 residues. V was pared by 4 bases and J by 5 bases, with 9 bases of the junction left unmatched. Germline assignment: CDR1 LGHNA and CDR2 YSLEER. Written as DNA, the CDR3 is TGCGCCAGCAGCCCCTCCCCGCGGGGGGCTGAGACCCAGTACTTC. Amino acids: CASSPSPRGAETQYF.

The V and J genes are TRBV9 and TRBJ2-2; either TRBD1 or TRBD2 may fit D (7 bases each). Trimming left V 4 bases short and J 3 bases short, with 16 bases between. Germline CDR1 is SGDLS and CDR2 is YYNGEE. CDR3 size: 16 residues. Written as DNA, the CDR3 is TGTGCCAGCAGCTCAGGGGGAGGGGCACACACCGGGGAGCTGTTTTTT. Translating it yields CASSSGGGAHTGELFF.

V usage is TRBV7-9 and J usage is TRBJ2-2, with 7 bases matching TRBD1. This CDR3 region has 14 residues. Looked up from germline, CDR1 is SEHNR and CDR2 is FQNEAQ (reference sequence). Losses at the gene ends were 6 bases for V and 7 bases for J; bases not matched to a gene: 8. Written as DNA, the CDR3 is TGTGCCAGCAGACCTAGGACAGGACGCGGGGAGCTGTTTTTT. Protein: CASRPRTGRGELFF.

V usage is TRBV27 and J usage is TRBJ2-3; 10 positions agree with TRBD1. Germline CDR1 MNHEY, CDR2 SMNVEV (reference sequence). The CDR3 is 15 residues long. V shed 3 bases, J shed 6 bases, and the junction held 6 bases outside the gene matches. DNA of the CDR3: TGTGCCAGCAGTTTTAGGGACAGGGGTATGGATACGCAGTATTTT. It translates to CASSFRDRGMDTQYF.

CDR3 sequence reads: CASSLDQGWEAFF. The CDR3 region has the DNA TGCGCCAGCAGCCTGGATCAGGGGTGGGAAGCTTTCTTT. The chain has TRBV5-1 and TRBJ1-1; D is possibly TRBD1 (6 bases). Between the trimmed V and J ends, which lost 4 bases and 8 bases, there was a span of 15 bases. This CDR3 comprises 13 residues. Germline CDR1 is SGHRS and CDR2 is YFSETQ.

This chain uses TRBV9 with TRBJ2-7; D remains unclear. The CDR3 consists of 12 residues. Trimming shortened V by 4 bases and J by 2 bases, and 7 bases separated the two germline ends. Germline CDR1 and CDR2: SGDLS and YYNGEE. In nucleotides, the CDR3 is TGTGCCAGCAGCCAGGATGCCTACGAGCAGTACTTC. Encoded protein: CASSQDAYEQYF.

The chain links TRBV7-2 to TRBJ2-7; no clear D gene. V lost 5 bases and J lost 5, with 19 bases in between. This CDR3 is built from 15 residues. Germline CDR1 reads SGHTA; CDR2 reads FQGNSA. The DNA of the CDR3 is TGTGCCAGCAGCCACGAGACGGTAGTCAGAAACGAGCAGTACTTC. It translates to CASSHETVVRNEQYF.

This chain joins TRBV7-9 and TRBJ2-5, with D tentatively TRBD1 (6 bases). The germline V gene has CDR1 SEHNR and CDR2 FQNEAQ (reference sequence). Trimming removed 1 base at V and 2 bases at J, with 11 bases between. CDR3 length: 15 residues. The DNA for the CDR3 is TGTGCCAGCAGCTTAGTACAGGGTCGACAAGAGACCCAGTACTTC. This translates into CASSLVQGRQETQYF.

With regard to this clone: Additional DNA sequences in this sample encode the identical CDR3. The DNA of the CDR3 is TGTGCCAGCAGCCCCCGGTCTGGGGCCAACGTCCTGACTTTC. It is translated as CASSPRSGANVLTF. This chain links TRBV7-3 with TRBJ2-6; D unclear. This CDR3 contains 14 residues. Germline lookup yields CDR1 SGHTA and CDR2 FQGTGA. The V gene lost 5 bases and the J gene lost 1 base, with 6 bases spanning the gap.

V and J are TRBV9 and TRBJ2-7; either TRBD1 or TRBD2 may supply D (6 bases each). The V end lost 3 bases, the J end lost 2 bases, and 18 bases lay between the germline ends. Germline-derived CDR1 and CDR2 are SGDLS and YYNGEE. The length of the CDR3 is 16 residues. The CDR3 coding sequence is TGTGCCAGCAGCGCGAGTGGGGGGCTGATGCCCTACGAGCAGTACTTC. This translates into CASSASGGLMPYEQYF. The entire variable domain, with the rest obtained from reference TRBV9 and TRBJ2-7, is as follows: DSGVTQTPKHLITATGQRVTLRCSPRSGDLSVYWYQQSLDQGLQFLIQYYNGEERAKGNILERFSAQQFPDLHSELNLSSLELGDSALYFCASSASGGLMPYEQYFGPGTRLTVT.

This clone occurred once. The chain employs TRBV7-3 and TRBJ2-5; a possible D gene is TRBD2 (5 bases). Germline V gene sequence: CDR1 SGHTA, CDR2 FQGTGA. Trimming shortened V by 0 bases and J by 0 bases, and 8 bases separated the two germline ends. This CDR3 region has 15 residues. CDR3 nucleotides: TGTGCCAGCAGCTTAACGCAGGACTACCAAGAGACCCAGTACTTC. Amino acids: CASSLTQDYQETQYF.

The chain is built from TRBV7-9 and TRBJ2-2; D uncertain. Germline V gene data show CDR1 as SEHNR and CDR2 as FQNEAQ (reference sequence). Trimming took 5 bases from V and 6 from J, leaving 13 bases between them. CDR3 length: 14 residues. This chain's CDR3 is CASSPTSVAGELFF. CDR3 nucleotide sequence: TGTGCCAGCAGCCCTACCAGTGTGGCCGGGGAGCTGTTTTTT.

This rearrangement joins TRBV7-2 to TRBJ2-1; no clear D gene. Germline CDR1 and CDR2: SGHTA and FQGNSA. V gave up 8 bases and J gave up 6 bases, with 14 bases separating them. CDR3 length: 13 residues. The CDR3 DNA is TGTGCCAGCGCGGACGTCTGGGGCAATGAGCAGTTCTTC. It translates to CASADVWGNEQFF.

This clone was seen a single time. The V and J genes are TRBV28 and TRBJ1-5; maybe TRBD1 (6 bases). This CDR3 has 13 residues. V was pared by 3 bases and J by 7 bases, with 10 bases between. Per the germline V gene, CDR1 is MDHEN and CDR2 is SYDVKM. The CDR3 loop reads CASSLGGRQPQHF. The CDR3 DNA follows: TGTGCCAGCAGTTTGGGGGGCCGCCAGCCCCAGCATTTT. The full variable domain, completed using reference TRBV28 and TRBJ1-5, is DVKVTQSSRYLVKRTGEKVFLECVQDMDHENMFWYRQDPGLGLRLIYFSYDVKMKEKGDIPEGYSVSREKKERFSLILESASTNQTSMYLCASSLGGRQPQHFGDGTRLSIL.

V is TRBV6-1 and J is TRBJ1-5; D not certain. Trimming removed 1 base from V and 0 bases from J, with 10 bases in between. From germline, CDR1 is MNHNS and CDR2 SASEGT. This CDR3 comprises 16 residues. The CDR3 is CASSEERFPSNQPQHF. The CDR3 DNA reads as TGTGCCAGCAGTGAAGAGCGGTTTCCTAGCAATCAGCCCCAGCATTTT.

This clone occurred once. V usage is TRBV15 and J usage is TRBJ2-7, with TRBD1 matching over 9 bases. The junction had 4 bases not matched to a gene; V was cut back by 6 bases and J by 1 base. In germline, CDR1 is LNHNV, CDR2 YYDKDF (reference sequence). There are 14 residues in the CDR3. The CDR3 sequence: CATSPTGGSYEQYF. CDR3 DNA sequence: TGTGCCACCAGTCCGACAGGGGGGTCCTACGAGCAGTACTTC.

This clone was seen just once. V usage is TRBV4-1 and J usage is TRBJ2-7; D is uncertain. The germline V gene has CDR1 MGHRA and CDR2 YSYEKL. Trimming took off 0 bases at V and 1 base at J, with 16 bases between the two ends. This CDR3 comprises 17 residues. The CDR3 is CASSQDELISRSYEQYF. CDR3 nucleotides: TGCGCCAGCAGCCAAGATGAGCTGATCTCTCGATCCTACGAGCAGTACTTC.

The CDR3 nucleotides are TGCAGCGCCCGGGGGGGACCTTACGAGCAGTACTTC. Translating gives CSARGGPYEQYF. The V call is TRBV29-1, the J call TRBJ2-5; 8 bases are a match to TRBD2. TRBJ2-7 matches the DNA end more closely, so the J call is doubtful. CDR3 length: 12 amino acids. Looked up from germline, CDR1 is SQVTM and CDR2 is ANQGSEA.

This chain links TRBV7-9 with TRBJ2-1, with TRBD2 matching over 11 bases. CDR3 length equals 18 residues. The germline V gene encodes CDR1 SEHNR and CDR2 FQNEAQ (reference sequence). With 4 bases clipped from V and 3 bases from J, the junction kept 11 bases outside the gene matches. CDR3 sequence: CASSSPLLAGAGYNEQFF. DNA for the CDR3: TGTGCCAGCAGCTCCCCTCTACTAGCGGGAGCGGGCTACAATGAGCAGTTCTTC.

This chain connects TRBV7-9 to TRBJ2-3, with a possible D match to TRBD2 (7 bases). Trimming pared 5 bases from V and 1 base from J, leaving 22 bases between. CDR3 length equals 18 residues. In germline, CDR1 is SEHNR, CDR2 FQNEAQ (reference sequence). The CDR3 bases are TGTGCCAGCAGCCCGTTCACTGTTGGGGAGGGGGGCACAGATACGCAGTATTTT. Its translation: CASSPFTVGEGGTDTQYF.

The chain has TRBV29-1 and TRBJ2-5; 12 nucleotides align to TRBD2. The end of the DNA aligns better with TRBJ2-7, so the J call may be wrong. Germline assignment: CDR1 SQVTM and CDR2 ANQGSEA. The CDR3 spans 14 residues. The CDR3 DNA follows: TGCAGCGGGTTGACTAGCGGGAGCTCCTACGAGCAGTACTTC. Its translation: CSGLTSGSSYEQYF.